This T cell receptor (beta chain) was obtained from a study of control samples from healthy donors and cancer patients. There are 18 residues in the CDR3. Germline-derived CDR1 and CDR2 are SGHRS and YFSETQ. Losses at the gene ends were 3 bases for V and 5 bases for J; bases not matched to a gene: 14. The assay was immunoSEQ multiplex PCR, and TCRdb's table has in-frame clones only and misses some. The sample yields around 130,000 clones, roughly 91% seen once. The V gene is TRBV5-1, the J gene TRBJ2-2; TRBD1 matches at 9 bases. The receptor comes from a man aged 50 to 59 with head and neck cancer. Sequencing input: PBMCs. The CDR3 spells CASSSYHRGRFETGELFF. The CDR3 nucleotides read TGCGCCAGCAGCTCTTACCACAGGGGGCGTTTCGAAACCGGGGAGCTGTTTTTT.